These 9 T cell receptor beta chains were all obtained from the same sample, sequenced in a study of T cells in Graves' hyperthyroidism and ophthalmopathy. Researchers took RNA transcripts and amplified the TCR beta CDR3 regions from them. During a first-round RT-PCR of the TCR CDR3, the HTBI primer set was used. TCRdb analysed the multiplex PCR reads with MiXCR anew, one entry per CDR3 protein. The profile shows approximately 600,000 distinct CDR3 sequences, approximately 15% of them singletons. The sequenced material came from blood. Source of these receptors: a woman younger than 30 with Graves' ophthalmopathy.

This chain links TRBV28 with TRBJ2-7; TRBD2 matches at 13 bases. CDR1 is MDHEN and CDR2 is SYDVKM in the germline V gene. The CDR3 is 16 amino acids. Unmatched junction bases numbered 10, after V lost 6 bases and J lost 5 bases. DNA for the CDR3: TGTGCCAGCAGATCACTAGCGGGAGGGCCTAGAAACGAGCAGTACTTC. This sequence encodes CASRSLAGGPRNEQYF.

V gene TRBV10-3 combines with J gene TRBJ1-2, with D hard to call. The germline CDR1 and CDR2 sequences are ENHRY and SYGVKD. The CDR3 has 13 amino acids. Deletions cut 4 bases from V and 6 bases from J, with 12 bases between. The CDR3 DNA is TGTGCCATCAGTGCTGTGGCAGTGGATGGCTACACCTTC. Protein product: CAISAVAVDGYTF.

Ten or more counts support this clonotype. The chain combines TRBV27 with TRBJ1-1; possible D gene TRBD1, 6 bases. The germline V and J ends were trimmed by 2 bases and 3 bases, with 13 bases remaining between them. Germline assignment: CDR1 MNHEY and CDR2 SMNVEV (reference sequence). This CDR3 is 15 amino acids long. The CDR3 sequence: CASSLKPGGYTEAFF. DNA of the CDR3: TGTGCCAGCAGTTTAAAGCCGGGGGGCTACACTGAAGCTTTCTTT.

This clonotype came up a few times. The V call is TRBV28, the J call TRBJ1-2; D not certain. With 5 bases removed from V and 8 bases from J, the gap between germline ends came to 9 bases. Germline V lookup: CDR1 MDHEN, CDR2 SYDVKM. The CDR3 has 11 amino acids. The CDR3 coding sequence is TGTGCCAGCAGTCCCGCGGGGGGCTACACCTTC. Protein product: CASSPAGGYTF.

This clonotype was seen repeatedly, ten times or more. The chain carries TRBV6-1 and TRBJ1-1; 12 positions match TRBD1. The CDR3 spans 13 residues. The junction had 0 bases not matched to a gene; V was cut back by 0 bases and J by 10 bases. Germline loops: CDR1 MNHNS, CDR2 SASEGT. CDR3 in DNA: TGTGCCAGCAGTGAAGCGGGACAGGGGGCAGCTTTCTTT. Its translation is CASSEAGQGAAFF.

This clonotype was counted ten times or more. The J gene is TRBJ2-5, the V gene TRBV2; tentatively, D is TRBD2 (6 bases). V lost 6 bases to trimming and J lost 3 bases, with 14 bases between them. CDR1 is SNHLY and CDR2 is FYNNEI in the germline V gene. This CDR3 has 14 residues. CDR3 nucleotide sequence: TGTGCCAGCAGCCGGGATGGCGGGAAAGAGACCCAGTACTTC. As protein: CASSRDGGKETQYF.

In this sample, this clonotype turned up many times. The chain couples TRBV7-3 to TRBJ2-2; D might be TRBD2 (6 bases). Trimming cost V 2 bases and J 2 bases, with 9 bases left between them. Germline V gene sequence: CDR1 SGHTA, CDR2 FQGTGA. The CDR3 consists of 15 residues. The CDR3 DNA reads TGTGCCAGCAGCTTAGGCGGGGATAACACCGGGGAGCTGTTTTTT. Translation: CASSLGGDNTGELFF.

This clonotype was seen more than once but under ten times. This chain links TRBV19 with TRBJ2-3, with a weak D call TRBD1 (6 bases). Germline assignment: CDR1 LNHDA and CDR2 SQIVND (reference sequence). Trimming cost V 7 bases and J 6 bases, with 14 bases left between them. CDR3 length: 13 amino acids. CDR3 amino acids: CASNLRGRDTQYF. The CDR3 DNA reads as TGTGCCAGTAACCTCAGGGGTAGGGATACGCAGTATTTT.

There are many counts of this clonotype. The chain employs TRBV27 and TRBJ2-7; 12 bases map to TRBD2. V was clipped by 1 base and J by 4 bases; unmatched bases: 17. CDR1 and CDR2 (germline): MNHEY, SMNVEV (reference sequence). The CDR3 covers 20 residues. The CDR3, as DNA: TGTGCCAGCAGTTTATGGGTAGGACTAGCGGGGAAGTACTTCAAGTACGAGCAGTACTTC. Its protein is CASSLWVGLAGKYFKYEQYF.